A selection of T cell receptor beta chains follows, all from one sample in a study of T cells in Graves' hyperthyroidism and ophthalmopathy. TCRdb analysed the multiplex PCR reads with MiXCR anew, one entry per CDR3 protein. The sample shows some 380,000 distinct CDR3 sequences, roughly 13% of them seen only once. Sequences were obtained from blood. Receptors were obtained from a man aged 25 to 40 with Graves' hyperthyroidism that later progressed to Graves' ophthalmopathy. The CDR3 runs from the conserved cysteine through the conserved F or W.

V gene: TRBV6-4; J gene: TRBJ1-1; CDR3 protein: CASSERTGMRTEAFF
V gene: TRBV5-5; J gene: TRBJ2-1; CDR3 protein: CASSLELGNYNEQFF
V gene: TRBV19; J gene: TRBJ1-2; CDR3 protein: CASSIRDISLLNYGYTF
V gene: TRBV30; J gene: TRBJ1-5; CDR3 protein: CAWSLGDDQPQHF
V gene: TRBV7-2; J gene: TRBJ2-1; CDR3 protein: CASSLGGMGRILEQFF
V gene: TRBV18; J gene: TRBJ1-5; CDR3 protein: CASSPELGEKNQPQHF
V gene: TRBV4-1; J gene: TRBJ2-1; CDR3 protein: CASSHSAGWGNEQFF
V gene: TRBV7-2; J gene: TRBJ2-2; CDR3 protein: CASSPRRGPRTGELFF
V gene: TRBV9; J gene: TRBJ2-1; CDR3 protein: CASSSGLAGGTEQFF
V gene: TRBV3-1; J gene: TRBJ2-7; CDR3 protein: CASSQPPRYEQYF
V gene: TRBV5-4; J gene: TRBJ2-1; CDR3 protein: CASRPRGGVSNNEQFF
V gene: TRBV19; J gene: TRBJ2-1; CDR3 protein: CASSIVRGEQFF
V gene: TRBV20-1; J gene: TRBJ2-7; CDR3 protein: CSARDTGGSSYEQYF
V gene: TRBV9; J gene: TRBJ1-6; CDR3 protein: CASSGTGIYSPLHF
V gene: TRBV6-1; J gene: TRBJ2-7; CDR3 protein: CASSEVVAGGPYEQYF
V gene: TRBV28; J gene: TRBJ1-2; CDR3 protein: CASSFGTRGGYTF
V gene: TRBV6-1; J gene: TRBJ2-3; CDR3 protein: CASSPLYDVDSTDTQYF
V gene: TRBV6-6; J gene: TRBJ1-5; CDR3 protein: CASSYKSPYNQPQHF
V gene: TRBV9; J gene: TRBJ1-2; CDR3 protein: CASSARGGRTPNYGYTF
V gene: TRBV24-1; J gene: TRBJ1-6; CDR3 protein: CAKRPGQGRSPLHF
V gene: TRBV7-2; J gene: TRBJ2-4; CDR3 protein: CASSTDRGSNIQYF
V gene: TRBV6-1; J gene: TRBJ1-5; CDR3 protein: CASYTGGNQPQHF
V gene: TRBV28; J gene: TRBJ1-6; CDR3 protein: CASSSHRGSYNNSPLHF
V gene: TRBV20-1; J gene: TRBJ2-7; CDR3 protein: CSVARTYEQYF
V gene: TRBV28; J gene: TRBJ2-7; CDR3 protein: CASSLSVPYEQYF
V gene: TRBV20-1; J gene: TRBJ1-5; CDR3 protein: CSARVGDRDFDQPQHF
V gene: TRBV3-1; J gene: TRBJ1-1; CDR3 protein: CASSQGGGQMNTEAFF
V gene: TRBV6-1; J gene: TRBJ2-4; CDR3 protein: CASSEHPGNIQYF
V gene: TRBV6-7; J gene: TRBJ1-1; CDR3 protein: CASSKDSLNTEAFF
V gene: TRBV27; J gene: TRBJ2-2; CDR3 protein: CASEKDGSGELFF
V gene: TRBV28; J gene: TRBJ2-1; CDR3 protein: CASRPYGQGANEQFF
V gene: TRBV30; J gene: TRBJ1-1; CDR3 protein: CAWSPGSAEAFF
V gene: TRBV20-1; J gene: TRBJ2-5; CDR3 protein: CSARVGGGETQYF
V gene: TRBV7-9; J gene: TRBJ2-4; CDR3 protein: CASSLVGIQYF
V gene: TRBV14; J gene: TRBJ2-3; CDR3 protein: CASSAQVPDTQYF
V gene: TRBV18; J gene: TRBJ2-3; CDR3 protein: CASSPPFPRPHTQYF
V gene: TRBV5-1; J gene: TRBJ1-2; CDR3 protein: CASSLAFTSKGYTF
V gene: TRBV13; J gene: TRBJ2-1; CDR3 protein: CASSPGTDPKYEQFF
V gene: TRBV2; J gene: TRBJ2-7; CDR3 protein: CASSDKGRSHEQYF
V gene: TRBV9; J gene: TRBJ2-1; CDR3 protein: CASSALAGGPGNEQFF
V gene: TRBV19; J gene: TRBJ2-1; CDR3 protein: CASSIYLDRGRQVPNEQFF
V gene: TRBV2; J gene: TRBJ1-5; CDR3 protein: CASSEGDRGNQPQHF
V gene: TRBV6-2/TRBV6-3; J gene: TRBJ2-2; CDR3 protein: CASHRYTGELFF
V gene: TRBV9; J gene: TRBJ2-7; CDR3 protein: CASSAQTTGEGEQYF
V gene: TRBV30; J gene: TRBJ1-2; CDR3 protein: CAWSDWQGRGYTF
V gene: TRBV6-1; J gene: TRBJ1-5; CDR3 protein: CASSEGVLGPQHF
V gene: TRBV29-1; J gene: TRBJ2-3; CDR3 protein: CSVEEGRGSTDTQYF